The clone carrying this TCR beta chain occurred a few times. The sample belongs to a study of blood T cell repertoires in COVID-19. Study summary: Collection of acute and convalescent COVID-19 samples took place in the United States, Italy and Spain. PBMCs, B-cell-depleted T cells, or T cells provided the cDNA or gDNA that made up the material.

Those who participated ranged in age from roughly 18 to 90 years and resided in 20 to 30 US areas. Participants reported their clinical history, and cohort assignment relied on those reports. The data were produced by immunoSEQ multiplex PCR, yet TCRdb's version contains in-frame clones alone and is incomplete. Of approximately 210,000 clones detected, more than 75% appear once; the ten largest clones hold around a sixth. The sequence derives from a woman in her 50s with acute COVID-19. Source material: PBMCs or T cells enriched from blood (not recorded which).

DNA for the CDR3: TGTGCCAGCAGCTTAAGTGTGGGGACAGCGGATGAAAAACTGTTTTTT. Its protein is CASSLSVGTADEKLFF. The chain links TRBV7-6 to TRBJ1-4, with 7 nucleotides matching TRBD1. Germline V CDR1 and CDR2: SGHVS, FNYEAQ. CDR3 length equals 16 residues. The trim removed 2 bases at V and 6 bases at J, leaving 9 bases unmatched. The whole variable domain, filled in from reference TRBV7-6 and TRBJ1-4, reads GAGVSQSPRYKVTKRGQDVALRCDPISGHVSLYWYRQALGQGPEFLTYFNYEAQQDKSGLPNDRFSAERPEGSISTLTIQRTEQRDSAMYRCASSLSVGTADEKLFFGSGTQLSVL.